This passage covers 9 T cell receptor beta chains from one sample sequenced in a study of spatial heterogeneity in lung cancer. Overall study results and limits: Expanded intratumoral alpha and beta TCR counts tracked tumor mutation counts.

TCRdb re-derived calls from the 5' RACE reads in MiXCR, one entry per CDR3 protein. The sample has about 27,000 distinct CDR3 sequences, just over 7% seen once. As to time point: sample taken at primary tumor resection. The antigens of these receptors remain unknown. Source: lung tumor tissue, taken at surgery. These receptor sequences come from a male donor with early-stage non-small cell lung cancer.

The genes are TRBV28 and TRBJ2-3; D call uncertain. V was cut by 3 bases and J by 7 bases, with 5 bases left in between. Germline lookup yields CDR1 MDHEN and CDR2 SYDVKM. This CDR3 contains 11 residues. CDR3 region: CASSLYNTQYF. In DNA form, the CDR3 reads TGTGCCAGCAGTTTGTATAATACGCAGTATTTT.

This clonotype was counted only a few times. The chain combines TRBV12-3 or TRBV12-4 with TRBJ1-1; D is perhaps TRBD1 (6 bases). The CDR3 runs to 13 residues. Trimming pared 5 bases from V and 4 bases from J, leaving 11 bases between. Here the CDR3 reads CASSRTGLTEAFF. CDR3 nucleotide sequence: TGTGCCAGCAGTCGTACAGGGCTCACTGAAGCTTTCTTT.

This clonotype was picked up a small number of times. The genes are TRBV20-1 and TRBJ1-5; D remains unclear. CDR1 DFQATT and CDR2 SNEGSKA come from the germline V gene (reference sequence). The V gene lost 0 bases and the J gene lost 1 base, with 13 bases spanning the gap. The CDR3 is 16 amino acids. Here the CDR3 reads CSARDGRLLSNQPQHF. The CDR3 DNA reads TGCAGTGCTAGAGATGGGAGACTTCTCAGCAATCAGCCCCAGCATTTT.

The chain links TRBV12-3 or TRBV12-4 to TRBJ2-1; D may be TRBD2 (6 bases). This CDR3 comprises 13 residues. Trimming cost V 5 bases and J 8 bases, with 13 bases left between them. CDR3 DNA: TGTGCCAGCAGTCTGGACGGAGGGGATGAGCAGTTCTTC. Protein sequence: CASSLDGGDEQFF.

In its sample, this clonotype was seen many times. V and J are TRBV4-3 and TRBJ2-7; D might be TRBD1 or TRBD2, each matching 6 bases. Between the trimmed V and J ends, which lost 4 bases and 0 bases, there was a span of 19 bases. This CDR3 comprises 17 residues. Germline loops: CDR1 LGHNA, CDR2 YSLEER. CDR3 bases: TGCGCCAGCAGCCTTAGGGGGGTCGCGGGGAGCTCCTACGAGCAGTACTTC. Translated, it gives CASSLRGVAGSSYEQYF.

Many counts were recorded for this clonotype. This rearrangement joins TRBV4-3 to TRBJ2-1; D remains ambiguous. CDR1 and CDR2 (germline): LGHNA, YSLEER. V lost 1 base and J 0 bases, leaving 1 base between the germline ends. There are 13 residues in the CDR3. The chain's CDR3 is CASSQVSYNEQFF. Here the CDR3 DNA reads TGCGCCAGCAGCCAAGTCTCCTACAATGAGCAGTTCTTC.

The rearrangement joins TRBV20-1 to TRBJ2-2, with 9 bases that match TRBD2. V was pared by 6 bases and J by 5 bases, with 10 bases of the junction left unmatched. The CDR3 is made up of 15 amino acids. Looked up from germline, CDR1 is DFQATT and CDR2 is SNEGSKA (reference sequence). The CDR3 nucleotides are TGCAGTGCCATGTTCGGGACTAGCCGTACCGGGGAGCTGTTTTTT. Translating it yields CSAMFGTSRTGELFF.

This clonotype was counted at least ten times. The chain is built from TRBV20-1 and TRBJ2-5; D gene uncertain. Germline V gene data show CDR1 as DFQATT and CDR2 as SNEGSKA (reference sequence). Deletions cut 2 bases from V and 1 base from J, with 5 bases between. This CDR3 region has 12 residues. This CDR3 reads CSARKVQETQYF. CDR3 nucleotides: TGCAGTGCTAGAAAAGTCCAAGAGACCCAGTACTTC.

This rearrangement joins TRBV3-1 to TRBJ1-1; 8 bases align to TRBD1. V shed 2 bases, J shed 5 bases, and the junction held 4 bases outside the gene matches. The CDR3 is made up of 14 amino acids. Germline V gene sequence: CDR1 LGHDT, CDR2 YNNKEL (reference sequence). This CDR3 reads CASSQRTGRTEAFF. DNA of the CDR3: TGTGCCAGCAGCCAAAGGACAGGGAGGACTGAAGCTTTCTTT.